The source of this TCR beta chain is a study of blood T cell repertoires in COVID-19. Background on the study: There were acute and convalescent COVID-19 samples, and they came from the United States, Italy and Spain. PBMCs, B-cell-depleted T cells, or T cells were the source of the cDNA or gDNA that made up the material.

As handled by the study authors: Reference gene primer amplification in the assay estimated nucleated cell counts. The data were produced by immunoSEQ multiplex PCR, yet TCRdb's version contains in-frame clones alone and is incomplete. D and trimming were read from the DNA, whereas the V and J calls and clone size are those reported in that table. The sample has approximately 290,000 clones; around 85% are singletons. During active infection, Seattle patients enrolled and were then monitored through disease. Per the germline V gene, CDR1 is MDHEN and CDR2 is SYDVKM. After removal of 6 bases from V and 4 bases from J, the junction contained 10 bases not matched to a gene. The CDR3 spans 15 residues.

Sequenced input: peripheral blood. The V call is TRBV28, the J call TRBJ1-2; 8 nucleotides align to TRBD1. This clonotype originated in a human donor with COVID-19, enrolled during active disease. The donor label of this sample is uncertain. The CDR3 sequence is CASSPRTGQTYGYTF. The CDR3 bases are TGTGCCAGCAGCCCTCGGACAGGGCAAACCTATGGCTACACCTTC.